The 14 T cell receptor beta chains presented below share a single source sample, sequenced in a study of T cell clonality in common variable immunodeficiency. TCRdb's copy holds only in-frame clones and misses some; the assay was immunoSEQ multiplex PCR. This repertoire holds about 34,000 clones, and none appear only once. The sequenced sample was peripheral blood mononuclear cells. These receptors came from a person aged 18-70 years in good health.

This clone was observed at least ten times. The read ends 3 residues before the CDR3 terminus; that terminus is restored from the germline J gene. The V and J genes are TRBV15 and TRBJ1-4; 7 bases align to TRBD1. The length of the CDR3 is 16 residues. The germline CDR1 and CDR2 sequences are LNHNV and YYDKDF (reference sequence). The J segment lost 7 bases and the V segment lost 1 base, leaving 9 bases of the junction unmatched. CDR3 bases read: TGTGCCACCAGCAGAGGCGACACAGGGGAGGGTGAAAAA. It is translated as CATSRGDTGEGEK. In full, the CDR3 is CATSRGDTGEGEKLFF.

This clone was seen many times. This chain's CDR3 is CASSEQGSGGTIYF. Incomplete CDR3 DNA: TGTGCCAGCAGTGAACAGGGCTCGGGGGGCACC. This sequence joins TRBV2 and TRBJ1-3; D might be TRBD1 (5 bases). The read ends 3 residues early relative to the CDR3; the germline J gene fills the gap. The CDR3 runs to 14 residues. Germline V gene sequence: CDR1 SNHLY, CDR2 FYNNEI. V gave up 2 bases and J gave up 9 bases, with 14 bases separating them. Drawing the rest from reference TRBV2 and TRBJ1-3, the complete variable domain is EPEVTQTPSHQVTQMGQEVILRCVPISNHLYFYWYRQILGQKVEFLVSFYNNEISEKSEIFDDQFSVERPDGSNFTLKIRSTKLEDSAMYFCASSEQGSGGTIYFGEGSWLTVV.

This clone was recorded many times. The CDR3 sequence: CASSGGGLSKRNEQYF. The CDR3 DNA, read in part, is TGTGCCAGCAGCGGAGGGGGACTATCTAAGAGAAACGAG. The chain has TRBV9 and TRBJ2-7; TRBD2 might be the D (7 bases). With the read ending 3 residues before the CDR3 end, the germline J gene is used to fill in that end. The V gene lost 3 bases and the J gene lost 5 bases, with 21 bases spanning the gap. The CDR3 length is 16 residues. The germline V gene has CDR1 SGDLS and CDR2 YYNGEE. The full variable domain, rest sourced from reference TRBV9 and TRBJ2-7, is DSGVTQTPKHLITATGQRVTLRCSPRSGDLSVYWYQQSLDQGLQFLIQYYNGEERAKGNILERFSAQQFPDLHSELNLSSLELGDSALYFCASSGGGLSKRNEQYFGPGTRLTVT.

This clone was observed many times. The CDR3 end is not reached by the read, which stops 3 residues before it; the germline J gene fills it in. This chain connects TRBV5-6 to TRBJ2-1; TRBD2 might be the D (6 bases). CDR1 SGHDT and CDR2 YYEEEE come from the germline V gene. Trimming removed 2 bases from V and 5 bases from J, with 11 bases in between. The CDR3 contains 14 residues. The CDR3 sequence is CASSFRGYDNEQFF. CDR3 DNA, as far as it was read: TGTGCCAGCAGCTTCCGGGGGTATGACAATGAG.

In this sample, this clone turned up many times. Read data end 3 residues before the CDR3 end; the end is taken from the germline J gene. The chain employs TRBV5-4 and TRBJ2-2; perhaps TRBD1 as D (5 bases). The CDR3 extends over 13 amino acids. CDR1 and CDR2 from the germline V gene are SGHNT and YYREEE (reference sequence). Deletions cut 0 bases from V and 8 bases from J, with 8 bases between. CDR3 bases read: TGTGCCAGCAGCTTGGTGACAGCTGGGGAG. It specifies CASSLVTAGE. The complete CDR3 reads CASSLVTAGELFF.

As for this clone: The read ends 3 residues early relative to the CDR3; the germline J gene fills the gap. The rearrangement joins TRBV2 to TRBJ2-3; 15 nucleotides agree with TRBD2. The CDR3 length is 15 residues. From germline, CDR1 is SNHLY and CDR2 FYNNEI. Trimming at V came to 6 bases and at J to 6 bases, leaving 4 bases not matched to a gene. The DNA read from the CDR3 is TGTGCCAGCAGCCGAGGGACTAGCGGGAGGGATACG. It yields the protein CASSRGTSGRDT. The whole CDR3 protein reads CASSRGTSGRDTQYF.

Many counts were recorded for this clone. The read ends 3 residues early relative to the CDR3; the germline J gene fills the gap. This sequence joins TRBV20-1 and TRBJ2-1; 10 nucleotides agree with TRBD2. Germline CDR1 and CDR2: DFQATT and SNEGSKA (reference sequence). V lost 5 bases to trimming and J lost 0 bases; unmatched junction nucleotides: 4. CDR3 size: 15 residues. The sequenced CDR3 bases are TGCAGTGCTGAAAGCGGGAGGGTCTCCTACAATGAG. Translating gives CSAESGRVSYNE. In full, the CDR3 reads CSAESGRVSYNEQFF.

In its sample, this clone was seen many times. Read sequence stops 3 residues before the CDR3 end, and the germline J gene provides the missing end. The chain couples TRBV7-9 to TRBJ1-5; maybe TRBD1 (5 bases). This CDR3 is built from 15 residues. Trimming removed 3 bases from V and 4 bases from J, with 13 bases in between. Germline CDR1 reads SEHNR; CDR2 reads FQNEAQ (reference sequence). The covered CDR3 bases are TGTGCCAGCAGCTTGGACACCTTGGGGAATCAGCCC. Protein product: CASSLDTLGNQP. The complete CDR3 protein is CASSLDTLGNQPQHF.

This clone was recorded many times. Read data end 3 residues before the CDR3 end; the end is taken from the germline J gene. V usage is TRBV5-1 and J usage is TRBJ2-3, with 13 bases matching TRBD2. Per germline, CDR1 SGHRS and CDR2 YFSETQ. The V gene end was trimmed by 4 bases and the J gene end by 1 base; junction bases not matched to a gene: 3. The CDR3 sequence is 16 residues long. The sequenced part of the CDR3 DNA is TGCGCCAGCAGCCCTGGACTAGCGGGGGGCACAGATACG. This translates into CASSPGLAGGTDT. The complete CDR3 reads CASSPGLAGGTDTQYF.

This clone was seen at least ten times. The CDR3 spells CASRGTGVPYEQYF. CDR3 DNA, as far as it was read: TGCGCCAGCAGAGGGACAGGGGTCCCCTACGAG. The V and J genes are TRBV5-1 and TRBJ2-7; 10 nucleotides match TRBD1. The read ends 3 residues before the CDR3 terminus; that terminus is restored from the germline J gene. Germline CDR1 and CDR2: SGHRS and YFSETQ. J was trimmed by 2 bases and V by 5 bases; bases with no gene match: 4. This CDR3 contains 14 residues.

The sample holds many counts of this clone. The CDR3 goes on 3 residues after the read ends, and that part is filled in from the germline J gene. J is TRBJ2-7 and V is TRBV12-3 or TRBV12-4; 8 nucleotides match TRBD1. The CDR3 sequence is 16 residues long. Losses at the gene ends were 7 bases for V and 3 bases for J; bases not matched to a gene: 14. The CDR3 DNA, read in part, is TGTGCCAGCACCCCCCGACAGGGGTCGAATATCTACGAG. Translated: CASTPRQGSNIYE. The CDR3 in its entirety is CASTPRQGSNIYEQYF.

This clone came up many times. The read stops 3 residues short of the end of the CDR3; the missing end is completed from the germline J gene. The chain links TRBV19 to TRBJ1-1; TRBD1 aligns across 7 bases. The CDR3 is 14 residues long. Germline CDR1 is LNHDA and CDR2 is SQIVND (reference sequence). The ends lost 9 bases at V and 3 bases at J; junction bases unmatched: 10. The CDR3 protein is CASSTGLSYTEAFF. The DNA read from the CDR3 is TGTGCCAGCTCGACAGGGCTGAGTTACACTGAA. The full variable domain, its missing parts supplied by reference TRBV19 and TRBJ1-1, is DGGITQSPKYLFRKEGQNVTLSCEQNLNHDAMYWYRQDPGQGLRLIYYSQIVNDFQKGDIAEGYSVSREKKESFPLTVTSAQKNPTAFYLCASSTGLSYTEAFFGQGTRLTVV.

This clone was seen at least ten times. The read ends 3 residues before the CDR3 terminus; that terminus is restored from the germline J gene. This chain connects TRBV7-9 to TRBJ2-3; no definite D call. The CDR3 has 14 amino acids. The V gene lost 3 bases and the J gene lost 7 bases, with 14 bases spanning the gap. The germline V gene encodes CDR1 SEHNR and CDR2 FQNEAQ (reference sequence). The DNA read from the CDR3 is TGTGCCAGCAGCTTCAACTCCAGACAACATACG. Amino acid sequence: CASSFNSRQHT. The CDR3 as a whole reads CASSFNSRQHTQYF.

This clone was recorded at least ten times. The read falls 3 residues short of the CDR3 end, and the missing part is taken from the germline J gene. V gene TRBV11-2 combines with J gene TRBJ2-7; 7 bases fit TRBD1. V lost 0 bases, J lost 2 bases, and 4 bases stayed unmatched. The length of the CDR3 is 15 residues. In germline, CDR1 is SGHAT, CDR2 FQNNGV. Incomplete CDR3 DNA: TGTGCCAGCAGCTTAGACTACAGGGGACCCTACGAG. This codes for CASSLDYRGPYE. The full CDR3 sequence reads CASSLDYRGPYEQYF. Full variable domain (remainder filled in from reference TRBV11-2 and TRBJ2-7): EAGVAQSPRYKIIEKRQSVAFWCNPISGHATLYWYQQILGQGPKLLIQFQNNGVVDDSQLPKDRFSAERLKGVDSTLKIQPAKLEDSAVYLCASSLDYRGPYEQYFGPGTRLTVT.